The rows below give T cell receptor beta chains drawn from one sample of a study of radiation and T cells in renal cell carcinoma. Data came from immunoSEQ multiplex PCR; TCRdb stores just in-frame clones and leaves some out. The sample has nearly 20,000 clones; less than 70% are singletons. The sequencing here drew on tumor tissue, taken from a patient whose treatment included radiotherapy and nephrectomy. These receptors came from a woman in her seventies with renal cell carcinoma. Both conserved end residues are part of each CDR3. The order of the fields is V gene, J gene, clone size, D gene, CDR3 protein, CDR3 DNA. The D gene is left open where the match is weak. The size entry is marked missing in some rows and otherwise reads once, few, many or a size class.

v_gene: TRBV2
j_gene: TRBJ1-2
abundance: few
d_gene: .
CDR3aa: CASSETRSYTF
CDR3nt: TGTGCCAGCAGTGAAACTAGGAGCTACACCTTC

v_gene: TRBV5-6
j_gene: TRBJ1-1
abundance: .
d_gene: .
CDR3aa: CASSFPGVGNTEAFF
CDR3nt: TGTGCCAGCAGCTTCCCTGGGGTGGGGAACACTGAAGCTTTCTTT

v_gene: TRBV7-8
j_gene: TRBJ1-4
abundance: .
d_gene: .
CDR3aa: CASSLMGRGDEKLFF
CDR3nt: TGTGCCAGCAGCTTAATGGGCAGGGGCGATGAAAAACTGTTTTTT

v_gene: TRBV7-3
j_gene: TRBJ2-7
abundance: once
d_gene: .
CDR3aa: CASSSQGGYEQYF
CDR3nt: TGTGCCAGCAGCTCGCAGGGGGGGTACGAGCAGTACTTC

v_gene: TRBV4-2
j_gene: TRBJ1-2
abundance: few
d_gene: .
CDR3aa: CASSTSWAGTNYGYTF
CDR3nt: TGTGCCAGCAGCACGTCGTGGGCAGGAACAAACTATGGCTACACCTTC

v_gene: TRBV7-9
j_gene: TRBJ1-2
abundance: few
d_gene: .
CDR3aa: CASSSSRQLHYGYTF
CDR3nt: TGTGCCAGCAGCTCCTCTAGACAACTCCACTATGGCTACACCTTC

v_gene: TRBV11-2
j_gene: TRBJ2-7
abundance: .
d_gene: .
CDR3aa: CASSLAGRSGIYEQYF
CDR3nt: TGTGCCAGCAGCTTAGCCGGTCGGTCTGGAATCTACGAGCAGTACTTC

v_gene: TRBV4-3
j_gene: TRBJ2-3
abundance: .
d_gene: .
CDR3aa: CASSHSDTQYF
CDR3nt: TGCGCCAGCAGCCATTCGGATACGCAGTATTTT

v_gene: TRBV6-5
j_gene: TRBJ1-2
abundance: few
d_gene: .
CDR3aa: CASSHSGSSNYGYTF
CDR3nt: TGTGCCAGCAGTCATTCGGGCAGTTCTAACTATGGCTACACCTTC

v_gene: TRBV20-1
j_gene: TRBJ2-1
abundance: .
d_gene: .
CDR3aa: CSAHYNEQFF
CDR3nt: TGCAGTGCTCACTACAATGAGCAGTTCTTC